This T cell receptor beta chain was sequenced in a study of CD8+ T cells in alopecia areata. The CDR3 is 11 residues long. CDR1 is SQVTM and CDR2 is ANQGSEA in the germline V gene. RNA extraction and reverse transcription yielded cDNA as sequencing template. Only in-frame clones appear in the TCRdb table, and some are missing; sequencing was by immunoSEQ multiplex PCR. This sample has over 95,000 clones, with about two fifths found just once. The sequenced sample consisted of CD4+ T cells sorted from blood. This receptor was identified in a human donor with alopecia areata. The rearrangement uses TRBV29-1 and TRBJ2-1; 7 positions agree with TRBD1. CDR3 in amino acids: CSSHRGNEQFF. The CDR3 region has the DNA TGCAGTTCACACAGGGGAAATGAGCAGTTCTTC.